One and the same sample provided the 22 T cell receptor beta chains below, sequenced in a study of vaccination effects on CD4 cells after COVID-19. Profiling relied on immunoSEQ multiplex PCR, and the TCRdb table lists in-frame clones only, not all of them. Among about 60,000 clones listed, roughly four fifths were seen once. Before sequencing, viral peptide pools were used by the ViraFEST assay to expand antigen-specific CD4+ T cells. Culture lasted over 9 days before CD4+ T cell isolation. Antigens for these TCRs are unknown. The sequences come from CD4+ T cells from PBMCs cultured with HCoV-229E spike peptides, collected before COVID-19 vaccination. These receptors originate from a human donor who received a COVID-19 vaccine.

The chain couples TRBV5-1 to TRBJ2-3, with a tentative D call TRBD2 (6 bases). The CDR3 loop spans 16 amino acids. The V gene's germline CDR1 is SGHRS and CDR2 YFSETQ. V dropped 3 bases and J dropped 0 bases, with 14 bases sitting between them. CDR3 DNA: TGCGCCAGCAGCTCAAGCGGGCACCGTAGCACAGATACGCAGTATTTT. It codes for CASSSSGHRSTDTQYF.

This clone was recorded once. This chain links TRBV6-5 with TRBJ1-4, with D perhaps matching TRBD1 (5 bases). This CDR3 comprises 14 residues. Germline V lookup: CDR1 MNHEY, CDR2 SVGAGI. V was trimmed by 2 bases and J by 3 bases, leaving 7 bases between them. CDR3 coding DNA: TGTGCCAGCAGTTACGGGGGGGCTAATGAAAAACTGTTTTTT. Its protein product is CASSYGGANEKLFF.

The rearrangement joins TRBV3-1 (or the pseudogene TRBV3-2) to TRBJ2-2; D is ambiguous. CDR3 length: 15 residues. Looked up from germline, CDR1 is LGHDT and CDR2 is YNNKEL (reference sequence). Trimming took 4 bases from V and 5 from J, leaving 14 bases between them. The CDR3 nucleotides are TGTGCCAGCAGCCTAACGGCAGTTACTACCGGGGAGCTGTTTTTT. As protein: CASSLTAVTTGELFF.

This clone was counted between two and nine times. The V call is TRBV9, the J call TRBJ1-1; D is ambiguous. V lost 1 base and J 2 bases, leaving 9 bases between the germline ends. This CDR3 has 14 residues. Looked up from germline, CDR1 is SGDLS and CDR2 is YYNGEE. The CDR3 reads CASSVTPTNTEAFF. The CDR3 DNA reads TGTGCCAGCAGCGTAACACCAACCAACACTGAAGCTTTCTTT.

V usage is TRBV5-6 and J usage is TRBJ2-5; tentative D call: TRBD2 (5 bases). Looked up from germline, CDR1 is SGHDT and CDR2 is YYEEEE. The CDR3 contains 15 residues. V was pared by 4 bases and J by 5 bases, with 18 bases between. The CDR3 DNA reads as TGTGCCAGCAGCCTGCTGGCTAGCACATGGGAGACCCAGTACTTC. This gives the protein CASSLLASTWETQYF.

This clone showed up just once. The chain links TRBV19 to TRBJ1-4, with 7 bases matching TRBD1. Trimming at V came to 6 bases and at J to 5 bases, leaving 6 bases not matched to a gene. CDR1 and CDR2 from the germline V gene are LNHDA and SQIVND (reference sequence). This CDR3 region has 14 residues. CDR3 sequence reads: CASRRGQLNEKLFF. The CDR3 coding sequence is TGTGCCAGTAGAAGGGGACAGTTAAATGAAAAACTGTTTTTT.

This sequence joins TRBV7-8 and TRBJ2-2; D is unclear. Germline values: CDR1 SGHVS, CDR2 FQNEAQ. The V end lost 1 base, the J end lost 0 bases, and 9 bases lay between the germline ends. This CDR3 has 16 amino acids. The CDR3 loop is CASSLVQSTNTGELFF. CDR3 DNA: TGTGCCAGCAGCTTAGTACAGAGTACGAACACCGGGGAGCTGTTTTTT.

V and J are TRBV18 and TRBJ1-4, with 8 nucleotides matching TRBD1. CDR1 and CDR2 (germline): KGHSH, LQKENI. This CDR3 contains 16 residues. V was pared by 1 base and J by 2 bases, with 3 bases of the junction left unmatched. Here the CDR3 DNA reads TGTGCCAGCTCACCACGGCAGGGGGCGACTAATGAAAAACTGTTTTTT. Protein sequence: CASSPRQGATNEKLFF.

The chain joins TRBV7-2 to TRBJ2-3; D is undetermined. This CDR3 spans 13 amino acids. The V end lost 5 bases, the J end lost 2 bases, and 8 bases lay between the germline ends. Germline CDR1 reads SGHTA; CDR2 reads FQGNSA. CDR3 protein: CASSRPPTDTQYF. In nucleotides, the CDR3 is TGTGCCAGCAGCCGACCCCCCACAGATACGCAGTATTTT.

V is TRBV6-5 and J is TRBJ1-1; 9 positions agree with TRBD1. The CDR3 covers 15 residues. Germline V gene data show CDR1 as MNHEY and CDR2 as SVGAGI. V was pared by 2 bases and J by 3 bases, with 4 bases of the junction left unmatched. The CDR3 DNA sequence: TGTGCCAGCAGTTACACGTGGACAGGGGACACTGAAGCTTTCTTT. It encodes CASSYTWTGDTEAFF.

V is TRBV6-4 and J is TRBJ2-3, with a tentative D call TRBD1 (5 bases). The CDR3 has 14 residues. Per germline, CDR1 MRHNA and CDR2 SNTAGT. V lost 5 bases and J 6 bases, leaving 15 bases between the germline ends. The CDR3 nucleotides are TGTGCCAGCAGTCAAAGGGGATTTGACGATACGCAGTATTTT. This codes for CASSQRGFDDTQYF.

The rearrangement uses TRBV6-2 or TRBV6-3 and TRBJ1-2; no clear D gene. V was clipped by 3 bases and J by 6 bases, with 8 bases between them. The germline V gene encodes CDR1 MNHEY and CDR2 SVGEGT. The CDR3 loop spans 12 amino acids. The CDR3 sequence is CASSYQGHGYTF. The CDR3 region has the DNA TGTGCCAGCAGTTATCAAGGTCATGGCTACACCTTC.

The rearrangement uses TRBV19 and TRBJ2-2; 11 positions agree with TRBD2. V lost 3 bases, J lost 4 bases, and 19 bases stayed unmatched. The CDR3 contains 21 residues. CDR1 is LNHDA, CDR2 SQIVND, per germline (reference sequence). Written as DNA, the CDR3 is TGTGCCAGTAGTATTGGACATCCCGGGACTAGCGGACCCCGGAGCACCGGGGAGCTGTTTTTT. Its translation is CASSIGHPGTSGPRSTGELFF.

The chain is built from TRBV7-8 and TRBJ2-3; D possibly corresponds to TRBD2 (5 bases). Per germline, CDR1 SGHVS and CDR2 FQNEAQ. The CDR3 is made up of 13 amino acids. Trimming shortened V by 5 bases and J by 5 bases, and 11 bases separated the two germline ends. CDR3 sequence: CASSPVRGDTQYF. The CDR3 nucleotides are TGTGCCAGCAGCCCTGTCCGGGGAGATACGCAGTATTTT.

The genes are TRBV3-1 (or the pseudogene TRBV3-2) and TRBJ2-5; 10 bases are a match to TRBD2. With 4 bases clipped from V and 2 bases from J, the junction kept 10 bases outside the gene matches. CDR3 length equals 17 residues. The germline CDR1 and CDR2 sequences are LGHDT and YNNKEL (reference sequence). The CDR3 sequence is CASSRKTWTSGQETQYF. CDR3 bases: TGTGCCAGCAGCCGAAAAACCTGGACTAGCGGACAAGAGACCCAGTACTTC.

The CDR3 DNA is TGTGCCAGCAGCTTCTACGGACAGCAACAAGAGACCCAGTACTTC. Its protein is CASSFYGQQQETQYF. The chain has TRBV5-5 and TRBJ2-5; D is possibly TRBD1 (6 bases). The V gene's germline CDR1 is SGHKS and CDR2 YYEKEE (reference sequence). The V end lost 2 bases, the J end lost 2 bases, and 13 bases lay between the germline ends. There are 15 residues in the CDR3.

CDR3 nucleotides: TGCGCCAGCAGCCAAGGGATGACTCCACTAGCGGGGGTAAACATTCAGTACTTC. Translated: CASSQGMTPLAGVNIQYF. The chain employs TRBV4-1 and TRBJ2-4, with 11 bases fitting TRBD2. With 1 base clipped from V and 6 bases from J, the junction kept 11 bases outside the gene matches. Germline V CDR1 and CDR2: MGHRA, YSYEKL. This CDR3 contains 18 residues.

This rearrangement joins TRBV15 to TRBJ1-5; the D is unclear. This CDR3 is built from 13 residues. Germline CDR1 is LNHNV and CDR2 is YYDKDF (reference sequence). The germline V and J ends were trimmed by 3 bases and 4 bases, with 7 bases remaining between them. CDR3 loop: CATSRPWNQPQHF. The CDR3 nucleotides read TGTGCCACCAGCAGGCCGTGGAATCAGCCCCAGCATTTT.

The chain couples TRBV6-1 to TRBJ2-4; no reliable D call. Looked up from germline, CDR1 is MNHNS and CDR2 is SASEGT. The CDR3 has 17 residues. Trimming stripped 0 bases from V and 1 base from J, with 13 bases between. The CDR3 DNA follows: TGTGCCAGCAGTGAAGCGGAACCCCTCTATGCCAAAAACATTCAGTACTTC. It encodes CASSEAEPLYAKNIQYF.

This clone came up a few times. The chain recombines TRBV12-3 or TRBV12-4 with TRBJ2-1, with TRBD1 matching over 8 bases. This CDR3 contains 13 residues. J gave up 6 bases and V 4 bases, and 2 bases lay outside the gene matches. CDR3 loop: CASSSDRGNEQFF. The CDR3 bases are TGTGCCAGCAGTTCTGACAGGGGCAATGAGCAGTTCTTC.

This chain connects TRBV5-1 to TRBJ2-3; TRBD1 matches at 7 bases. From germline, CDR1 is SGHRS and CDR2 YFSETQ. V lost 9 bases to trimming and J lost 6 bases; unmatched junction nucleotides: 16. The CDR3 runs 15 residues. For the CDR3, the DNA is TGCGCCACCCCTCCTGGGGGACAGAAAGGGGATACGCAGTATTTT. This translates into CATPPGGQKGDTQYF.

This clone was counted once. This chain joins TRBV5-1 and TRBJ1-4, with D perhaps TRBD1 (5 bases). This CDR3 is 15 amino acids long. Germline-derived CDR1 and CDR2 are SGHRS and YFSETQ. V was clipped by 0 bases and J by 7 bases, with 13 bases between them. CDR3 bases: TGCGCCAGCAGCTTGGCGGGACTAGGAGGTGAAAAACTGTTTTTT. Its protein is CASSLAGLGGEKLFF.